These T cell receptor beta chains were read from a single sample in a study of cytomegalovirus exposure and HLA in healthy donors. Some clones are missing from TCRdb's copy, which holds only in-frame ones; the method was immunoSEQ multiplex PCR. The top ten hold 13% to 15% of the sample, which has approximately 190,000 clones, around 78% seen once. The sample consisted of PBMCs. The receptors derive from a woman aged 25 to 39 in good health and CMV-seropositive. CDR3s include the opening cysteine and the closing phenylalanine or tryptophan. The D gene is left open where the match is weak. Clone size is shown for a subset of rows, as once, few, many or a class of expanded clone.

size,D,V,J,DNA,CDR3
.,TRBD2,TRBV12-5,TRBJ2-1,TGTGCTAGTGGTTTGGTGGGTGGGACTAGCGGGCCAAATGAGCAGTTCTTC,CASGLVGGTSGPNEQFF
.,.,TRBV2,TRBJ2-7,TGTGCCGGCAGTGAAGGTAGGGGCGTCATATACTACGAGCAGTACTTC,CAGSEGRGVIYYEQYF
.,.,TRBV5-1,TRBJ2-2,TGCGCCAGCAGGCCCGGTCCTGCCGGACAAACCGGGGAGCTGTTTTTT,CASRPGPAGQTGELFF
.,.,TRBV19,TRBJ1-5,TGTGCCAGTACTTGGGGGGGGTTGATTGGCAATCAGCCCCAGCATTTT,CASTWGGLIGNQPQHF
.,.,TRBV29-1,TRBJ1-1,TGCAGCGTTGAATTACAGGGAAAGACTGAAGCTTTCTTT,CSVELQGKTEAFF
.,.,TRBV5-1,TRBJ1-5,TGCGCCAGCAGCTTGGGGGGGGAGACTAGCAATCAGCCCCAGCATTTT,CASSLGGETSNQPQHF
once,.,TRBV7-8,TRBJ2-5,TGTGCCAGCAGCTTAGTCCAGGGGCCCGGGGATTTTGTGGAGACCCAGTACTTC,CASSLVQGPGDFVETQYF
.,TRBD2,TRBV2,TRBJ2-1,TGTGCCAGCAGTGTGGCTAGCGGGGGCAATGAGCAGTTCTTC,CASSVASGGNEQFF
once,.,TRBV10-3,TRBJ1-4,TGTGCCATCAGTGGGGCCCCGCGGGGTAATGAAAAACTGTTTTTT,CAISGAPRGNEKLFF
.,TRBD1,TRBV6-1,TRBJ1-5,TGTGCCAGCAGCCTAACAGGGGGAGGACAGCCCCAGCATTTT,CASSLTGGGQPQHF
few,.,TRBV5-1,TRBJ1-5,TGCGCCAGCAGCTTGGATTTGGGAGGGAATCAGCCCCAGCATTTT,CASSLDLGGNQPQHF
.,TRBD1,TRBV2,TRBJ2-7,TGTGCCAGCAGCGTCGGACAGGGGTCCTACGAGCAGTACTTC,CASSVGQGSYEQYF
.,.,TRBV2,TRBJ2-7,TGTGCCAGCAGTGGAGAGGCTAGCGTAACCTACGAGCAGTACTTC,CASSGEASVTYEQYF
.,TRBD2,TRBV10-3,TRBJ2-7,TGTGCCGGTCAGTCCGGGACTAGCGGCTCCTACGAGCAGTACTTC,CAGQSGTSGSYEQYF
.,TRBD1,TRBV28,TRBJ1-5,TGTGCCAGCAACCCGCGTCAGGGGGCGAATGTGCCCCAGCATTTT,CASNPRQGANVPQHF
.,TRBD2,TRBV7-2,TRBJ2-5,TGTGCCAGCACCCCCGCCTGGCGGGGAGGGACGGGGGAGACCCAGTACTTC,CASTPAWRGGTGETQYF
.,.,TRBV9,TRBJ2-1,TGTGCCAGCAGCGTAGGGATTGGAGGGGGGGATGAGCAGTTCTTC,CASSVGIGGGDEQFF
.,TRBD2,TRBV5-1,TRBJ2-1,TGCGCCAGCAGCTTGGAGGGCGGGGGGGACAATGAGCAGTTCTTC,CASSLEGGGDNEQFF
.,.,TRBV2,TRBJ1-2,TGTGCCAGCAGTGCCACCAAGGACACTACAGAACCCTCTGGCTACACCTTC,CASSATKDTTEPSGYTF
.,.,TRBV7-9,TRBJ2-7,TGTGCCAGCAGCTTAGCAGGGGTCTACGAGCAGTACTTC,CASSLAGVYEQYF
.,.,TRBV7-9,TRBJ2-5,TGTTCCAGCAGCCTTAAGCCTAGAGGAGAGACCCAGTACTTC,CSSSLKPRGETQYF
.,.,TRBV7-9,TRBJ1-6,TGTGCCAGCAGCTTAGGAGGGAGAGATTCACCCCTCCACTTT,CASSLGGRDSPLHF
.,TRBD2,TRBV28,TRBJ2-7,TGTGCCAGCAGTTTAGCGGGGGGGCATCGCTCCTACGAGCAGTACTTC,CASSLAGGHRSYEQYF
once,.,TRBV10-3,TRBJ2-1,TGTGCCATCAGTGAGTCGGGAGCGGTCGACAATGAGCAGTTCTTC,CAISESGAVDNEQFF
.,TRBD2,TRBV5-1,TRBJ2-3,TGCGCCAGCAGCTTTGGACTAGCGGGGTCAGATACGCAGTATTTT,CASSFGLAGSDTQYF
.,TRBD1,TRBV6-5,TRBJ1-2,TGTGCCAGCAGCTACCTGGACAGGAAACGCTATGGCTACACCTTC,CASSYLDRKRYGYTF
few,.,TRBV7-9,TRBJ2-7,TGTGCCAGCAGCTCCTCACCCTACGAGCAGTACTTC,CASSSSPYEQYF
.,TRBD2,TRBV14,TRBJ2-3,TGTGCCAGCAGCCAAGCTAGCGGGAGCCATCGAGGCGGGCAGTATTTT,CASSQASGSHRGGQYF
few,TRBD1,TRBV5-5,TRBJ2-1,TGTGCCAGCAGCTTCCCTACAGGGGGGTTGTACAATGAGCAGTTCTTC,CASSFPTGGLYNEQFF
.,.,TRBV27,TRBJ1-5,TGTGCCAGCAGCAAAATCACAGGGCCCCAGCATTTT,CASSKITGPQHF
.,TRBD2,TRBV5-4,TRBJ2-7,TGTGCCAGCAGCTCTTGGGGGGGGAGGGTCTACGAGCAATACTTC,CASSSWGGRVYEQYF
.,TRBD2,TRBV27,TRBJ2-3,TGTGCCAGCAGTTCGGGGGAGGGTCCAGATACGCAGTATTTT,CASSSGEGPDTQYF
few,.,TRBV5-1,TRBJ1-2,TGCGCCAGCAGAGATGACAGGAAAATTAGTGGCTACACCTTC,CASRDDRKISGYTF
.,.,TRBV6-1,TRBJ2-7,TGTGCCAGCTCGGACGAGGGGGGGGAGCAGTACTTC,CASSDEGGEQYF
.,.,TRBV19,TRBJ2-5,TGTGCCAGTGGGGGGGAGACCCAGTACTTC,CASGGETQYF
.,TRBD1,TRBV28,TRBJ2-5,TGTGCCAGCACCGCGACGAAGGACAGGGAAGAGACCCAGTACTTC,CASTATKDREETQYF
.,.,TRBV4-3,TRBJ1-1,TGCGCCAGCAGCCAAGAGGGGGGCACTGAAGCTTTCTTT,CASSQEGGTEAFF
.,TRBD2,TRBV27,TRBJ2-7,TGTGCCAGCAGTTTATCCGGGACTAGCGGCTCCCTCTACGCCTACGAGCAGTACTTC,CASSLSGTSGSLYAYEQYF
.,TRBD2,TRBV28,TRBJ2-1,TGTGCCAGCAGTTTCGAGCGGGAGGCCCCTTACTCCTACAATGAGCAGTTCTTC,CASSFEREAPYSYNEQFF
.,.,TRBV5-1,TRBJ2-6,TGCGCCAGCAGCTTGGTGGGGGCGGATGGGGCCAACGTCCTGACTTTC,CASSLVGADGANVLTF
.,TRBD1,TRBV19,TRBJ1-5,TGTGCCAGTAGTCTATGGACAGGGGGCTGGCAGCCCCAGCATTTT,CASSLWTGGWQPQHF